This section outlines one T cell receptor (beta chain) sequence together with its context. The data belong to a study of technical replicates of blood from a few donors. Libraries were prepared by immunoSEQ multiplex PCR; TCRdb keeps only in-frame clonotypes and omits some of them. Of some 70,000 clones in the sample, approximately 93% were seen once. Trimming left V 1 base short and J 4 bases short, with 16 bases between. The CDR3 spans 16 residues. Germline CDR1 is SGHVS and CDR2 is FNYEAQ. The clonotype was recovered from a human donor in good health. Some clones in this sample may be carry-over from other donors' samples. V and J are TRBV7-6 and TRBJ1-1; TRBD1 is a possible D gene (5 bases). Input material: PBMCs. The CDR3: CASSLGGGKGSTEAFF. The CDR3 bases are TGTGCCAGCAGCTTAGGCGGGGGGAAAGGATCCACTGAAGCTTTCTTT.